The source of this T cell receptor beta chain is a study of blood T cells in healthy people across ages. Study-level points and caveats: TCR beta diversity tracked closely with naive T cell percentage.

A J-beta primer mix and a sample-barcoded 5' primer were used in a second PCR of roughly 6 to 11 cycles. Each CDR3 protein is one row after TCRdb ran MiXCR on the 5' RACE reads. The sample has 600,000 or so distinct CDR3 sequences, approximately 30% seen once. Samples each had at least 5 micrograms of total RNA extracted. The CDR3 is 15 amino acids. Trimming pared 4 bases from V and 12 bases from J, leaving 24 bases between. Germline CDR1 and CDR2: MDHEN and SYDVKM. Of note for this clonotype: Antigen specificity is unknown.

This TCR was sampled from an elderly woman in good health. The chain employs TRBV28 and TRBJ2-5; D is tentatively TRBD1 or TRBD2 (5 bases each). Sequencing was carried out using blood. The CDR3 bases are TGTGCCAGCAGTTCCCACGGAACGGGACGGAACTTCAAGTACTTC. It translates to CASSSHGTGRNFKYF.